The next 28 T cell receptor beta chains were all read from a single sample in a study of T cells in Graves' hyperthyroidism and ophthalmopathy. RNA transcripts were the template for amplifying TCR beta CDR3 regions. HTBI primers were employed in a first-round RT-PCR of the TCR CDR3. TCRdb ran MiXCR on the multiplex PCR reads and lists one entry per CDR3 protein. In the table there are around 700,000 distinct CDR3 sequences, over 35% of which are singletons. The material sequenced was blood. The source of these receptors is a middle-aged woman with Graves' hyperthyroidism.

This clonotype was recorded many times. The chain uses TRBV7-9 and TRBJ1-2; TRBD1 aligns across 7 bases. The CDR3 contains 18 residues. J was trimmed by 4 bases and V by 7 bases; bases with no gene match: 21. The V gene's germline CDR1 is SEHNR and CDR2 FQNEAQ (reference sequence). This CDR3 reads CASISRSPGTDWGYGYTF. The CDR3 DNA reads TGTGCCAGCATCAGCCGCAGCCCCGGGACAGACTGGGGCTATGGCTACACCTTC.

This clonotype was observed at least ten times. The chain employs TRBV5-1 and TRBJ1-2; maybe TRBD1 (6 bases). The CDR3 is 17 residues long. Germline values: CDR1 SGHRS, CDR2 YFSETQ. V lost 1 base and J lost 0, with 16 bases in between. The CDR3: CASSLLGTSGANYGYTF. The CDR3 DNA reads TGCGCCAGCAGCTTGCTCGGGACATCGGGAGCTAACTATGGCTACACCTTC.

V is TRBV27 and J is TRBJ1-3, with D possibly TRBD1 on 6 matching bases. CDR1 is MNHEY, CDR2 SMNVEV, per germline (reference sequence). The length of the CDR3 is 15 residues. Trimming took 5 bases from V and 2 from J, leaving 13 bases between them. The CDR3 nucleotides are TGTGCCAGCAGTATCTCAGGGGCCGCTGGAAACACCATATATTTT. Amino acid sequence: CASSISGAAGNTIYF.

The chain links TRBV25-1 to TRBJ2-5, with 14 bases that match TRBD2. Trimming cost V 9 bases and J 5 bases; bases outside gene matches: 5. The germline V gene has CDR1 MGHDK and CDR2 SYGVNS. The CDR3 has 14 amino acids. Here the CDR3 reads CASTGTSGGETQYF. The CDR3 nucleotides are TGTGCCAGTACCGGGACTAGCGGGGGCGAGACCCAGTACTTC.

The chain is built from TRBV27 and TRBJ1-5; D is perhaps TRBD1 (6 bases). The ends were cut back, 8 bases at V and 6 bases at J, with 20 bases in the middle. CDR1 and CDR2 from the germline V gene are MNHEY and SMNVEV (reference sequence). The CDR3 is 15 amino acids. CDR3 region: CASRLRGGAGQPQHF. The CDR3 DNA reads TGTGCCAGCCGCCTTCGGGGGGGGGCCGGTCAGCCCCAGCATTTT.

The chain combines TRBV2 with TRBJ2-7; 7 bases align to TRBD1. V trimming: 6 bases; J trimming: 5 bases; junction bases outside the gene matches: 10. The CDR3 consists of 14 residues. From germline, CDR1 is SNHLY and CDR2 FYNNEI. The CDR3 protein is CASSTRQGSHEQYF. The CDR3 bases are TGTGCCAGCAGCACGCGACAGGGATCCCACGAGCAGTACTTC.

This clonotype was recorded a few times. The chain carries TRBV10-3 and TRBJ2-2, with 11 bases that match TRBD2. J lost 3 bases, V lost 4 bases, and 4 bases had no gene match. Germline CDR1 and CDR2: ENHRY and SYGVKD. There are 16 residues in the CDR3. This CDR3 reads CAISVLAGVDTGELFF. The CDR3 DNA reads as TGTGCCATCAGTGTACTAGCGGGAGTCGACACCGGGGAGCTGTTTTTT.

This clonotype was detected once. This chain links TRBV14 with TRBJ1-6; weak D call: TRBD1 (6 bases). V was shortened by 4 bases and J by 7 bases, with 17 bases between the two germline ends. Germline V gene sequence: CDR1 SGHDN, CDR2 FVKESK. The CDR3 is made up of 16 amino acids. This chain's CDR3 is CASSRATGIWNSPLHF. DNA of the CDR3: TGTGCCAGCAGCCGAGCAACAGGGATTTGGAATTCACCCCTCCACTTT.

The J gene is TRBJ1-6, the V gene TRBV7-2, with a possible D match to TRBD1 (5 bases). Germline CDR1 and CDR2: SGHTA and FQGNSA. The CDR3 extends over 13 amino acids. V was cut by 5 bases and J by 7 bases, with 9 bases left in between. CDR3 in amino acids: CASSGGENSPLHF. In nucleotides, the CDR3 is TGTGCCAGCAGCGGGGGGGAAAATTCACCCCTCCACTTT.

With respect to this clonotype: A much larger clonotype is one base distant, so this may be a read error. The chain links TRBV7-2 to TRBJ1-4; 7 bases align to TRBD1. This CDR3 is built from 15 residues. Germline V CDR1 and CDR2: SGHTA, FQGNSA. The CDR3 DNA reads TGTGCCAGCAGCTTAAGGACAGGAGAGAATGAAGAACTGTTTTTT. Protein sequence: CASSLRTGENEELFF.

This rearrangement joins TRBV7-9 to TRBJ2-2; 9 nucleotides line up with TRBD1. Trimming removed 6 bases from V and 4 bases from J; junction bases left unmatched: 12. This CDR3 spans 17 amino acids. CDR1 is SEHNR and CDR2 is FQNEAQ in the germline V gene (reference sequence). CDR3 bases: TGTGCCAGCAGACGGGGGGCGGGACAGGGAGTCACCGGGGAGCTGTTTTTT. Translation: CASRRGAGQGVTGELFF.

This clonotype was seen at least ten times. V usage is TRBV10-3 and J usage is TRBJ2-5; TRBD2 matches at 15 bases. V trimming: 11 bases; J trimming: 3 bases; junction bases outside the gene matches: 4. This CDR3 has 14 residues. CDR1 is ENHRY, CDR2 SYGVKD, per germline. The CDR3 region has the DNA TGTGCCTCGGGACTAGCGGGGGGAGAAGAGACCCAGTACTTC. The encoded protein is CASGLAGGEETQYF.

J is TRBJ1-4 and V is TRBV6-2 or TRBV6-3; no clear D. This CDR3 spans 12 amino acids. V dropped 7 bases and J dropped 8 bases, with 11 bases sitting between them. Germline V gene lookup returns CDR1 MNHEY and CDR2 SVGEGT. The CDR3 region is CASTDDREKLFF. CDR3 sequence (DNA): TGTGCCAGCACCGACGACCGGGAAAAACTGTTTTTT.

The chain is built from TRBV2 and TRBJ2-3, with a weak D call TRBD2 (6 bases). The ends were cut back, 2 bases at V and 2 bases at J, with 11 bases in the middle. The CDR3 spans 15 residues. Germline lookup yields CDR1 SNHLY and CDR2 FYNNEI. CDR3 protein: CASSESGLFTDTQYF. The CDR3 DNA reads as TGTGCCAGCAGTGAATCGGGACTTTTCACAGATACGCAGTATTTT.

This rearrangement joins TRBV7-2 to TRBJ2-5; no reliable D call. This CDR3 region has 15 residues. Trimming stripped 6 bases from V and 3 bases from J, with 17 bases between. Germline loops: CDR1 SGHTA, CDR2 FQGNSA. CDR3 DNA: TGTGCCAGCAGTTACTCCCCCAGCGCCGAAGAGACCCAGTACTTC. Its protein product is CASSYSPSAEETQYF.

V and J are TRBV15 and TRBJ2-5, with D possibly being TRBD1 or TRBD2 (5 bases each). Trimming took off 0 bases at V and 9 bases at J, with 11 bases between the two ends. The germline V gene has CDR1 LNHNV and CDR2 YYDKDF (reference sequence). The length of the CDR3 is 13 residues. The CDR3 nucleotides read TGTGCCACCAGCAGAGAGGGGGACCGGCCCCAGTACTTC. Protein product: CATSREGDRPQYF. The variable domain in full, completed from reference TRBV15 and TRBJ2-5, reads DAMVIQNPRYQVTQFGKPVTLSCSQTLNHNVMYWYQQKSSQAPKLLFHYYDKDFNNEADTPDNFQSRRPNTSFCFLDIRSPGLGDTAMYLCATSREGDRPQYFGPGTRLLVL.

This sequence joins TRBV7-2 and TRBJ2-5; D is undetermined. The CDR3 length is 15 residues. V shed 1 base and J shed 5 bases, with 14 bases lying between them. Germline V gene lookup returns CDR1 SGHTA and CDR2 FQGNSA. The CDR3 sequence is CASSLGVTPKETQYF. In DNA, the CDR3 is TGTGCCAGCAGCTTAGGAGTCACCCCGAAGGAGACCCAGTACTTC. Combining the CDR3 with reference TRBV7-2 and TRBJ2-5 gives the whole variable domain GAGVSQSPSNKVTEKGKDVELRCDPISGHTALYWYRQSLGQGLEFLIYFQGNSAPDKSGLPSDRFSAERTGGSVSTLTIQRTQQEDSAVYLCASSLGVTPKETQYFGPGTRLLVL.

About this clonotype: This may arise from a read error, as a much more abundant clone is one base away. V gene TRBV7-6 combines with J gene TRBJ1-2; 10 bases align to TRBD1. CDR1 is SGHVS and CDR2 is FNYEAQ in the germline V gene. CDR3 length equals 15 residues. CDR3 coding DNA: TGTGCCAGCAGCCCCCAGACAGGGGGCGGTTATGGCCACACCTTC. It is translated as CASSPQTGGGYGHTF.

This clonotype has just a few counts. V and J are TRBV7-2 and TRBJ1-2; unclear D gene. The V gene lost 1 base and the J gene lost 4 bases, with 13 bases spanning the gap. The CDR3 is 15 residues long. Germline V lookup: CDR1 SGHTA, CDR2 FQGNSA. In nucleotides, the CDR3 is TGTGCCAGCAGCTTAGTCAAGGGCCTACCCTATGGCTACACCTTC. Its translation: CASSLVKGLPYGYTF. Filled out from reference TRBV7-2 and TRBJ1-2, the complete variable domain reads GAGVSQSPSNKVTEKGKDVELRCDPISGHTALYWYRQSLGQGLEFLIYFQGNSAPDKSGLPSDRFSAERTGGSVSTLTIQRTQQEDSAVYLCASSLVKGLPYGYTFGSGTRLTVV.

In its sample, this clonotype was seen many times. This sequence joins TRBV29-1 and TRBJ1-1; 7 nucleotides agree with TRBD1. This CDR3 contains 13 residues. CDR1 is SQVTM and CDR2 is ANQGSEA in the germline V gene. V was pared by 6 bases and J by 1 base, with 5 bases of the junction left unmatched. The CDR3 DNA sequence: TGCAGCGTAGCAGGGGGGAGGAACACTGAAGCTTTCTTT. It translates to CSVAGGRNTEAFF.

The V and J genes are TRBV10-3 and TRBJ1-5, with D possibly being TRBD1 (5 bases). Germline V gene sequence: CDR1 ENHRY, CDR2 SYGVKD. The CDR3 extends over 14 amino acids. Trimming took 6 bases from V and 7 from J, leaving 16 bases between them. The CDR3 DNA reads TGTGCCATCAGGGGGGTCGCCGCCCGCCAGCCCCAGCATTTT. Its protein product is CAIRGVAARQPQHF.

J is TRBJ2-3 and V is TRBV7-2; 8 bases align to TRBD1. This CDR3 has 12 residues. Germline CDR1 and CDR2: SGHTA and FQGNSA. V shed 5 bases and J 11 bases; nucleotides not matched to a gene: 6. The CDR3 region has the DNA TGTGCCAGCAGCCTAACCGGGACAGGGCAGTATTTT. Protein product: CASSLTGTGQYF.

CDR3 residues: CASSRGGLAVNTGELFF. CDR3 DNA sequence: TGTGCCAGCAGCCGGGGGGGACTAGCGGTGAACACCGGGGAGCTGTTTTTT. The chain has TRBV7-2 and TRBJ2-2, with 11 bases identical to TRBD2. The CDR3 is 17 residues long. Germline CDR1 and CDR2: SGHTA and FQGNSA. After removal of 5 bases from V and 1 base from J, the junction contained 6 bases not matched to a gene.

The V and J genes are TRBV10-3 and TRBJ1-2; the match to TRBD1 covers 7 bases. Germline-derived CDR1 and CDR2 are ENHRY and SYGVKD. This CDR3 is 13 amino acids long. Germline trimming cut 8 bases from V and 4 bases from J; bases unmatched to any gene: 7. CDR3 region: CAIRRQGLYGYTF. The DNA of the CDR3 is TGTGCCATCCGTCGACAGGGACTCTATGGCTACACCTTC.

About this clonotype: This may come from a read error, since a much larger clone is one base off. This rearrangement joins TRBV29-1 to TRBJ1-2, with D possibly TRBD1 on 5 matching bases. In germline, CDR1 is SQVTM, CDR2 ANQGSEA. This CDR3 contains 13 residues. In DNA form, the CDR3 reads TGCAGCGTGAATCAGGGTTGGACCTATGGCAACACCTTC. Protein sequence: CSVNQGWTYGNTF.

The chain employs TRBV7-2 and TRBJ2-7; tentatively, D is TRBD2 (6 bases). There are 16 residues in the CDR3. Trimming took 3 bases from V and 7 from J, leaving 22 bases between them. Germline V gives CDR1 SGHTA, CDR2 FQGNSA. The CDR3 DNA follows: TGTGCCAGCAGCTTTTTATCCCGCGACGTTGGGGGGGAGCAGTACTTC. The encoded protein is CASSFLSRDVGGEQYF.

Of note for this clonotype: A read error may be the cause here, since a much bigger clone is one base away. This chain links TRBV7-6 with TRBJ1-1; D is uncertain. This CDR3 has 15 residues. CDR1 and CDR2 from the germline V gene are SGHVS and FNYEAQ. The CDR3 sequence: CASSYYGRPMIEACF. DNA for the CDR3: TGTGCCAGCAGCTATTACGGACGGCCAATGATTGAAGCTTGCTTT.

In its sample, this clonotype was seen many times. V and J are TRBV7-9 and TRBJ1-1, with D possibly being TRBD1 (6 bases). CDR1 SEHNR and CDR2 FQNEAQ come from the germline V gene (reference sequence). The CDR3 contains 15 residues. V was clipped by 5 bases and J by 5 bases, with 18 bases between them. In DNA form, the CDR3 reads TGTGCCAGCAGCCCCCGGGGGCCTAGGGAGACTGAAGCTTTCTTT. Its protein is CASSPRGPRETEAFF. The full variable domain, in which reference TRBV7-9 and TRBJ1-1 provide the parts outside the CDR3, is DTGVSQNPRHKITKRGQNVTFRCDPISEHNRLYWYRQTLGQGPEFLTYFQNEAQLEKSRLLSDRFSAERPKGSFSTLEIQRTEQGDSAMYLCASSPRGPRETEAFFGQGTRLTVV.